This T cell receptor (beta chain) was recovered during a study of T cells in Graves' hyperthyroidism and ophthalmopathy. Study outcomes and limitations: The blood repertoire included most of the expanded thyroid clonotypes above 0.001.

From RNA transcripts, TCR beta CDR3 regions were amplified. The TCR CDR3 first-round RT-PCR relied on the HTBI primer set. TCRdb re-derived calls from the multiplex PCR reads in MiXCR, one entry per CDR3 protein. This sample yields under 350,000 distinct CDR3 sequences, of which about an eighth are seen a single time; roughly 8% belongs to the top ten. The CDR3 is 12 residues long. V shed 0 bases and J shed 6 bases, with 6 bases lying between them. Looked up from germline, CDR1 is SGDLS and CDR2 is YYNGEE. Exclusion of a patient resulted from uncontrolled infection, other autoimmune disease, pregnancy or lactation. This clonotype was recorded many times. The antigen is not known.

This clonotype was obtained from a woman younger than 45 with Graves' hyperthyroidism that later progressed to Graves' ophthalmopathy. Sequenced sample: blood. J is TRBJ1-1 and V is TRBV9, with no clear D. The DNA of the CDR3 is TGTGCCAGCAGCGTAGTCACGTCTGAAGCTTTCTTT. Translated, it gives CASSVVTSEAFF.